The 22 T cell receptor beta chains below were found in one sample sequenced in a study (dated by TCRdb to about 2015). The library was generated by multiplex PCR. TCRdb lists the instrument as Ion Torrent PGM. In the approximately 20-patient analysis, TRBV12-4/TRBJ1-2 clonotypes were amplified using adaptor-ligated barcode primers. TCRdb reanalyzed the raw reads on its own, using fastp at Q25 for trimming and MiXCR for clone calling, and kept in-frame beta chains. Every distinct CDR3 protein forms one entry, paired with its most common genes and DNA. Counted in this sample were 1,000 to 1,500 distinct CDR3 sequences; more than 20% of them appeared once. The ten largest clones represent about 18% of the sample. Input material: naive CD4+ T cells sorted from blood. The intended sense of this specimen's cell subset or site label: naive CD4+ T cells, CD4+CD45RA+CD25-. Source of these receptors: a female donor with breast cancer.

Points on this clonotype: This sequence may be a read error, since a much larger clone differs from it by one base. V usage is TRBV12-3 or TRBV12-4 and J usage is TRBJ1-2; TRBD1 might be the D (5 bases). The CDR3 loop spans 14 amino acids. Trimming left V 6 bases short and J 7 bases short, with 18 bases between. CDR3 sequence: CASSFRGSSRGYTF. The CDR3 DNA is TGTGCCAGCAGCTTCCGGGGCAGCAGCCGTGGCTACACCTTC.

By sample share, this clonotype is medium-sized (0.01 to 0.1%). The J gene is TRBJ1-2, the V gene TRBV12-3 or TRBV12-4, with 10 bases aligning to TRBD1. This CDR3 has 17 amino acids. The ends lost 5 bases at V and 7 bases at J; junction bases unmatched: 16. The CDR3 loop is CASSQLSAGTGEGGYTF. The CDR3 DNA reads as TGTGCCAGCAGTCAGCTCTCGGCCGGGACAGGGGAGGGTGGCTACACCTTC.

By share of the sample, this clonotype is medium-sized. This rearrangement joins TRBV12-3 or TRBV12-4 to TRBJ1-2; unclear D gene. CDR3 length: 13 amino acids. Trimming removed 2 bases from V and 4 bases from J, with 8 bases in between. The CDR3 DNA follows: TGTGCCAGCAGTTTAACGGAGCTCTATGGCTACACCTTC. Encoded protein: CASSLTELYGYTF.

This clonotype was seen only once. The chain links TRBV12-3 or TRBV12-4 to TRBJ1-2; D call uncertain. CDR3 length: 12 amino acids. V lost 6 bases, J lost 9 bases, and 14 bases lay in between. This chain's CDR3 is CASSYGIGSYTF. The CDR3 DNA reads TGTGCCAGCAGCTACGGGATCGGCAGCTACACCTTC.

In its sample, this clonotype is medium-sized. The CDR3 DNA reads as TGTGCCAGCAGTGCAGGGGAAAATGGCTACACCTTC. Protein: CASSAGENGYTF. The chain couples TRBV12-3 or TRBV12-4 to TRBJ1-2, with a tentative D call TRBD1 (6 bases). V was cut by 5 bases and J by 6 bases, with 10 bases left in between. CDR3 length: 12 amino acids.

As regards this clonotype: One end of the junction varies from germline; a read error may be responsible. J is TRBJ1-2 and V is TRBV12-3 or TRBV12-4, with 7 bases fitting TRBD1. CDR3 length: 15 amino acids. DNA for the CDR3: TGTGCTAGCAGTTTAGGGAGGACAGGCCCGGGCAGCTACACCTTC. Protein product: CASSLGRTGPGSYTF.

The chain has TRBV12-3 or TRBV12-4 and TRBJ1-2; the D gene is possibly TRBD1 (5 bases). The V end was cut by 5 bases, the J end by 7 bases, with 14 bases between. This CDR3 has 13 amino acids. This CDR3 is CASSRYRRGGYTF. CDR3 DNA: TGTGCCAGCAGTCGATACCGAAGGGGTGGCTACACCTTC.

This clonotype is labeled medium-sized. V and J are TRBV12-3 or TRBV12-4 and TRBJ1-2, with TRBD1 identical over 7 bases. This CDR3 contains 12 residues. After removal of 5 bases from V and 8 bases from J, the junction contained 5 bases not matched to a gene. The CDR3 nucleotides read TGTGCCAGCAGTAACAGGGGAGGCGGCTACACCTTC. It yields the protein CASSNRGGGYTF.

This clonotype is medium-sized (0.01 to 0.1%). The chain carries TRBV12-3 or TRBV12-4 and TRBJ1-2; D possibly corresponds to TRBD1 (6 bases). The V end lost 3 bases, the J end lost 7 bases, and 18 bases lay between the germline ends. The CDR3 has 15 amino acids. CDR3 amino acids: CASSFDRTAVFGYTF. As DNA, the CDR3 is TGTGCCAGCAGTTTTGACAGGACAGCGGTATTTGGCTACACCTTC.

In its sample, this clonotype is medium-sized. The chain couples TRBV12-3 or TRBV12-4 to TRBJ1-2, with D unclear. This CDR3 comprises 13 residues. The V gene lost 2 bases and the J gene lost 6 bases, with 10 bases spanning the gap. CDR3 loop: CASSLSVGDGYTF. DNA of the CDR3: TGTGCCAGCAGTTTATCCGTCGGGGATGGCTACACCTTC.

By its share, this clonotype is medium-sized. The chain recombines TRBV12-3 or TRBV12-4 with TRBJ1-2; 8 bases match TRBD1. The CDR3 consists of 15 residues. V dropped 5 bases and J dropped 8; count of bases not matched to a gene: 13. The CDR3 DNA reads TGTGCCAGCAGTCTAGGGGACAGGTTTGTGCGGGGCTACACCTTC. It translates to CASSLGDRFVRGYTF.

This clonotype is judged medium-sized. The chain carries TRBV12-3 or TRBV12-4 and TRBJ1-2; D might be TRBD1 (6 bases). V lost 5 bases and J lost 5, with 15 bases in between. The CDR3 has 14 residues. The chain's CDR3 is CASSNREQLYGYTF. In DNA form, the CDR3 reads TGTGCCAGCAGTAACAGGGAACAGCTATATGGCTACACCTTC.

Comment on this clonotype: A much larger clone differs from this one at a single base, so this may be a read error. The gene calls are TRBV12-3 or TRBV12-4 and TRBJ1-2; 8 bases map to TRBD1. With V trimmed by 5 bases and J by 4 bases, 6 bases remained unmatched. This CDR3 comprises 14 residues. This CDR3 is CASSLGQGCYGYTF. The CDR3 DNA sequence: TGTGCCAGCAGTCTTGGACAGGGATGCTATGGCTACACCTTC.

Points on this clonotype: No conserved phenylalanine or tryptophan ends this CDR3, so it is likely a read error. DNA for the CDR3: TGTGCCAGCAGTTCGACAGTCTATGGCTACACCGTC. Protein: CASSSTVYGYTV. The rearrangement uses TRBV12-3 or TRBV12-4 and TRBJ1-2; D may be TRBD1 (5 bases). Trimming took 4 bases from V and 4 from J, leaving 7 bases between them. The CDR3 runs to 12 residues.

This clonotype has a handful of counts. A much larger clone sits a single nucleotide away, making a read error possible. V gene TRBV12-3 or TRBV12-4 combines with J gene TRBJ1-2; TRBD1 aligns across 8 bases. The CDR3 has 13 amino acids. V gave up 6 bases and J gave up 3 bases; unmatched junction bases: 3. CDR3 sequence reads: CASREDRDYGYTF. Written as DNA, the CDR3 is TGTGCCAGCAGAGAGGACAGGGACTATGGCTACACCTTC.

CDR3 sequence reads: CASSLTSEAFGYTF. In DNA, the CDR3 is TGTGCCAGCAGTTTAACCTCGGAGGCGTTTGGCTACACCTTC. V usage is TRBV12-3 or TRBV12-4 and J usage is TRBJ1-2, with no clear D. CDR3 length equals 14 residues. Trimming shortened V by 2 bases and J by 7 bases, and 14 bases separated the two germline ends.

In regard to this clonotype: Compared with germline, one end of the junction differs, possibly owing to a read error. V gene TRBV12-3 or TRBV12-4 combines with J gene TRBJ1-2; 7 positions match TRBD1. The CDR3 spans 14 residues. The CDR3 reads CASSFSTGDYGCTF. The CDR3 DNA reads TGTGCCAGCAGCTTTTCAACAGGGGACTATGGCTGCACCTTC.

By proportion, this clonotype is medium-sized. The V call is TRBV12-3 or TRBV12-4, the J call TRBJ1-2; possibly TRBD1 for D (5 bases). Trimming removed 0 bases at V and 7 bases at J, with 6 bases between. The CDR3 contains 12 residues. CDR3 loop: CASSLAQGGYTF. CDR3 sequence (DNA): TGTGCCAGCAGTTTAGCGCAGGGTGGCTACACCTTC.

By sample share, this clonotype is medium-sized. J is TRBJ1-2 and V is TRBV12-3 or TRBV12-4, with 7 positions matching TRBD1. The length of the CDR3 is 14 residues. J gave up 5 bases and V 4 bases, and 7 bases lay outside the gene matches. The CDR3 spells CASSWGQNAYGYTF. The CDR3 region has the DNA TGTGCCAGCAGTTGGGGACAGAATGCTTATGGCTACACCTTC.

Judged by abundance, this clonotype is medium-sized (0.01 to 0.1%). The chain employs TRBV12-3 or TRBV12-4 and TRBJ1-2; no reliable D call. Trimming left V 3 bases short and J 7 bases short, with 9 bases between. There are 12 residues in the CDR3. In nucleotides, the CDR3 is TGTGCCAGCAGTTTTAGAACGGGTGGCTACACCTTC. Its protein product is CASSFRTGGYTF.

In its sample, this clonotype ranks as large. The germline gene is not matched at one end of the junction; a read error may be the cause. The CDR3 protein is CASSLSPGTVHFF. The DNA for the CDR3 is TGTGCCAGCAGTTTGAGTCCCGGGACAGTTCATTTCTTC. The chain combines TRBV12-3 or TRBV12-4 with TRBJ1-2; 7 bases map to TRBD1. The CDR3 is 13 residues long.

By proportion, this clonotype is medium-sized. The chain joins TRBV12-3 or TRBV12-4 to TRBJ1-2; D not resolved. CDR3 length: 13 residues. The ends were cut back, 3 bases at V and 7 bases at J, with 12 bases in the middle. The CDR3 spells CASSLDLVGGYTF. CDR3 nucleotide sequence: TGTGCCAGCAGTTTGGACCTCGTTGGTGGCTACACCTTC.